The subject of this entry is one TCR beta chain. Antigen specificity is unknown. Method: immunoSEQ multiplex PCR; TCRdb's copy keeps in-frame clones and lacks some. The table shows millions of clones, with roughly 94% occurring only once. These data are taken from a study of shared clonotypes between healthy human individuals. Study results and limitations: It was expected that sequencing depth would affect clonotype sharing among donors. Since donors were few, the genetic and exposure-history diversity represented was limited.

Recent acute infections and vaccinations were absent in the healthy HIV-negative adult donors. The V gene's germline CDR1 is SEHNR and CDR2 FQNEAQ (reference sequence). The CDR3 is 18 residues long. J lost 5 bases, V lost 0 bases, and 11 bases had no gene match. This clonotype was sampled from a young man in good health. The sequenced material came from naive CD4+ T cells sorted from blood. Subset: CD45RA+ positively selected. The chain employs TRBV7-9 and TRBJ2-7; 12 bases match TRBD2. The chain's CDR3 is CASSLALAGGPLFDEQYF. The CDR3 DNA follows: TGTGCCAGCAGCTTAGCGCTAGCGGGAGGGCCGTTGTTTGACGAGCAGTACTTC. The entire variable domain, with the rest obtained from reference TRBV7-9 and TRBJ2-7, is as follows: DTGVSQNPRHKITKRGQNVTFRCDPISEHNRLYWYRQTLGQGPEFLTYFQNEAQLEKSRLLSDRFSAERPKGSFSTLEIQRTEQGDSAMYLCASSLALAGGPLFDEQYFGPGTRLTVT.